This T cell receptor (beta chain) was sequenced for a study of blood T cell repertoires in COVID-19. Whole-study context: Acute-phase and convalescent COVID-19 samples originated in the United States, Italy and Spain.

Authors' methods: Estimation of nucleated cell counts was performed using reference gene primer amplification. The repertoire was sequenced with immunoSEQ multiplex PCR; TCRdb's copy has only in-frame clones and lacks some. V, J and clone size reflect that table, while D and trimming were determined from the DNA. Altogether roughly 79,000 clones are present, roughly 89% being singletons, with the ten largest covering roughly 7%. Losses at the gene ends were 4 bases for V and 4 bases for J; bases not matched to a gene: 8. The germline CDR1 and CDR2 sequences are SGHNT and YYREEE (reference sequence). The CDR3 sequence is 15 residues long.

The chain recombines TRBV5-4 with TRBJ1-1; 9 bases are a match to TRBD1. The source material was peripheral blood. This sequence was found in a woman in her forties or fifties with acute or convalescent COVID-19. CDR3 sequence: CASSGGTGLLTEAFF. The CDR3 DNA reads TGTGCCAGCAGCGGGGGGACAGGGCTGCTCACTGAAGCTTTCTTT.